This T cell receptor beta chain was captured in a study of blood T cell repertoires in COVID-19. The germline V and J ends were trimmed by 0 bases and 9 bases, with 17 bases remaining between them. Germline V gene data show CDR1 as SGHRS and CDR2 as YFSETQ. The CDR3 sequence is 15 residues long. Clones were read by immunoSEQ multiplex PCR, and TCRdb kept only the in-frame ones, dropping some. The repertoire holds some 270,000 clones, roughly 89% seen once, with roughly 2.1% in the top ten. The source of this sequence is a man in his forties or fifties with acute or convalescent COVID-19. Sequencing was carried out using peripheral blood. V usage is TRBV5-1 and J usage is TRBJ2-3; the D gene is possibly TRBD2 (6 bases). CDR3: CASSLVGARDGTQYF. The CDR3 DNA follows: TGCGCCAGCAGCTTGGTAGGGGCGCGGGATGGGACGCAGTATTTT.